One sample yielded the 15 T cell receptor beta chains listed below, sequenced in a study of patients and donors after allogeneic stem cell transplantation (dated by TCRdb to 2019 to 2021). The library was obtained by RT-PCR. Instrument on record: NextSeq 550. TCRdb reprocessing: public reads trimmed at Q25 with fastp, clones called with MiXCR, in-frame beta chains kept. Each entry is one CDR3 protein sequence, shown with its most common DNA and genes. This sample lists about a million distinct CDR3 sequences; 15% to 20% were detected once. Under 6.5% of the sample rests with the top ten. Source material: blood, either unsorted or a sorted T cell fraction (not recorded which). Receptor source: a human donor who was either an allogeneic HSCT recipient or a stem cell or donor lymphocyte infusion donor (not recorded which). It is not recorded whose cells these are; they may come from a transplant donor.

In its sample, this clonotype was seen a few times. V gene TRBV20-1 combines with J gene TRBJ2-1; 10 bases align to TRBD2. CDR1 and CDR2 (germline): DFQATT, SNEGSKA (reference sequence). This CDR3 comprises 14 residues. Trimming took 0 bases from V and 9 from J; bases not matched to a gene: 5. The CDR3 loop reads CSARDRTSGTEQFF. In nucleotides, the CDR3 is TGCAGTGCTAGAGATAGAACTAGCGGGACTGAGCAGTTCTTC.

The CDR3 reads CASSSRGRRTSVAFF. CDR3 coding DNA: TGTGCCAGCAGTTCTCGGGGACGGCGAACGAGTGTAGCTTTCTTT. This chain links TRBV2 with TRBJ1-1; weak D call: TRBD1 (5 bases). There are 15 residues in the CDR3. Germline loops: CDR1 SNHLY, CDR2 FYNNEI. Trimming cost V 5 bases and J 10 bases, with 23 bases left between them.

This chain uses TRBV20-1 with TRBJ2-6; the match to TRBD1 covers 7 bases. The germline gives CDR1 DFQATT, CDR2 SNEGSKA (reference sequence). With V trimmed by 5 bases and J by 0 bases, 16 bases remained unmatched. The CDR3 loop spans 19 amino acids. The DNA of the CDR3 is TGCAGTGCTCCCAGGGACAGCTATAGTAAAAGCTCTGGGGCCAACGTCCTGACTTTC. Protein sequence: CSAPRDSYSKSSGANVLTF.

CDR3 in DNA: TGTGCCAGCAGTAAGGGACAGGTAGAGGAGTTCTTC. It is translated as CASSKGQVEEFF. J is TRBJ2-1 and V is TRBV2; 8 bases are a match to TRBD1. The CDR3 totals 12 residues. V was clipped by 5 bases and J by 14 bases; unmatched bases: 8. CDR1 and CDR2 (germline): SNHLY, FYNNEI. Complete variable domain (other parts from reference TRBV2 and TRBJ2-1): EPEVTQTPSHQVTQMGQEVILRCVPISNHLYFYWYRQILGQKVEFLVSFYNNEISEKSEIFDDQFSVERPDGSNFTLKIRSTKLEDSAMYFCASSKGQVEEFFGPGTRLTVL.

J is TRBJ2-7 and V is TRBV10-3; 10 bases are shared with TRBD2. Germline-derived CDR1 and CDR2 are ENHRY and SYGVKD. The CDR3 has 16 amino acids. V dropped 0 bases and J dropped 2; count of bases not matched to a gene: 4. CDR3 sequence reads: CAISESGSGGTYEQYF. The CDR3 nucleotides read TGTGCCATCAGTGAGTCTGGTAGCGGGGGGACCTACGAGCAGTACTTC.

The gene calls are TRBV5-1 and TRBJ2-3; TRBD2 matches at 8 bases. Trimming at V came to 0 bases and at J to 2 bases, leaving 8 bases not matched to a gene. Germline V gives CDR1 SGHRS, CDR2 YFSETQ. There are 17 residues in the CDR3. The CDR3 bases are TGCGCCAGCAGCTTGGCCCGGGGGGGCGCAATCACAGATACGCAGTATTTT. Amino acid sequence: CASSLARGGAITDTQYF.

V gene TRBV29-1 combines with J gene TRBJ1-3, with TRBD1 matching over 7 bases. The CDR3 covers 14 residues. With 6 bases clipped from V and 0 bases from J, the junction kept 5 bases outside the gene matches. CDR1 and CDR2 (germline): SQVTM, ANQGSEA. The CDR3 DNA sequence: TGCAGCGTGAACCGACAGGGCTCTGGAAACACCATATATTTT. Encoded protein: CSVNRQGSGNTIYF.

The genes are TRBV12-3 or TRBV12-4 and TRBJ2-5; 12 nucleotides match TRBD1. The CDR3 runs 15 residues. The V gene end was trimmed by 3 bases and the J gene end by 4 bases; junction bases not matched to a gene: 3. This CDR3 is CASSFGTGGLETQYF. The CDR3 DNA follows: TGTGCCAGCAGTTTCGGGACAGGGGGCTTAGAGACCCAGTACTTC.

The CDR3: CSARDEGYYSYEQYF. The CDR3 nucleotides are TGCAGTGCTAGAGATGAGGGGTATTACTCCTACGAGCAGTACTTC. The chain joins TRBV20-1 to TRBJ2-7; D assignment may be TRBD1 or TRBD2 (5 bases each). The germline gives CDR1 DFQATT, CDR2 SNEGSKA (reference sequence). The CDR3 contains 15 residues. The ends were cut back, 0 bases at V and 0 bases at J, with 12 bases in the middle.

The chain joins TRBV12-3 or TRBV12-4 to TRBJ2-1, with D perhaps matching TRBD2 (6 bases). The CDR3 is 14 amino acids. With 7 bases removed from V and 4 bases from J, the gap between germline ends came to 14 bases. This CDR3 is CASKPRDSYNEQFF. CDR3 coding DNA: TGTGCCAGCAAGCCCCGGGACTCATACAATGAGCAGTTCTTC.

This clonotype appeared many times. The CDR3 loop is CASSPRGRGEKLFF. The CDR3 region has the DNA TGTGCCAGCAGCCCCAGGGGAAGGGGTGAAAAACTGTTTTTT. The rearrangement joins TRBV25-1 to TRBJ1-4; D may be TRBD1 (6 bases). The CDR3 totals 14 residues. Germline V lookup: CDR1 MGHDK, CDR2 SYGVNS. Trimming removed 6 bases at V and 7 bases at J, with 15 bases between.

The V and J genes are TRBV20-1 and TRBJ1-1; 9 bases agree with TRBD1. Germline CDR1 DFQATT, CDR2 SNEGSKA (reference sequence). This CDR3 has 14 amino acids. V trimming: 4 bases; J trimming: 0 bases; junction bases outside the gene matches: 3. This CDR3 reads CSATGQGLNTEAFF. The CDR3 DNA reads TGCAGTGCTACCGGACAGGGGTTGAACACTGAAGCTTTCTTT.

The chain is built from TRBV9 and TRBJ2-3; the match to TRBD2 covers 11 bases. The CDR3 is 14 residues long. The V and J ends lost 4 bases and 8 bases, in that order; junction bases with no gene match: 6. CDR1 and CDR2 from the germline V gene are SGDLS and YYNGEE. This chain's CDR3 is CASSSTSGAPTQYF. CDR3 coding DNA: TGTGCCAGCAGCTCGACTAGCGGGGCCCCTACGCAGTATTTT.

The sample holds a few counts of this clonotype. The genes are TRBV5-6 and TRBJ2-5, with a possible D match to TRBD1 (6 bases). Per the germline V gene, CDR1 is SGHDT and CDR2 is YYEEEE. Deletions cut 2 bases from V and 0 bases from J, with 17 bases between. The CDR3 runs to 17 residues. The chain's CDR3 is CASSLPIRQANQETQYF. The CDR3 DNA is TGTGCCAGCAGCTTACCAATCCGACAGGCGAACCAAGAGACCCAGTACTTC.

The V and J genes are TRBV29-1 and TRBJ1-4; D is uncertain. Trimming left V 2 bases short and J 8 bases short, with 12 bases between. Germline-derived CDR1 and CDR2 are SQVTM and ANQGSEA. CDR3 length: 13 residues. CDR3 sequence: CSVETGGVEKLFF. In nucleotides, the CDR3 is TGCAGCGTTGAAACGGGTGGAGTGGAAAAACTGTTTTTT.